This T cell receptor beta chain was identified during a study of shared clonotypes between healthy human individuals. The wider study: The study used three CD4 naive, three CD4 memory, two CD8 naive and one CD8 memory plate per donor. General observations from the study: It was anticipated that sequencing depth would influence how many clonotypes donors shared. About 5% was the fraction of naive CD4 clonotypes found shared across a few donors. Among non-shared clonotypes, generation probabilities were lower than among those shared by all four donors.

TCRdb's table, derived via immunoSEQ multiplex PCR, lists solely in-frame clones and lacks some. The sample holds roughly 2,300,000 clones, roughly 90% seen once. The length of the CDR3 is 14 residues. The V and J ends lost 3 bases and 11 bases, in that order; junction bases with no gene match: 10. Germline values: CDR1 SGHVS, CDR2 FNYEAQ. With regard to this clone: Its matching antigen is unknown.

Sample: naive CD4+ T cells from PBMCs. Noted subset: CD45RA+ positively selected. The TCR sequence derives from a man between 18 and 29 years old in good health. Some clones in this sample may be carry-over from other donors' samples. The chain carries TRBV7-6 and TRBJ1-5; TRBD1 matches at 7 bases. The DNA of the CDR3 is TGTGCCAGCAGCTTTCAGGGGGGGGATCGGGCCCAGCATTTT. Its translation: CASSFQGGDRAQHF.